Listed below are T cell receptor beta chains from one sample, sequenced in a study of cytomegalovirus exposure and HLA in healthy donors. Clones were sequenced by immunoSEQ multiplex PCR, and TCRdb holds only the in-frame ones, with some missing. The repertoire has 65,000 to 85,000 clones, approximately 84% of them found once; the top ten carry 2% to 3%. The sample was PBMCs. These receptors were taken from a woman aged 50 to 60 in good health and CMV-seronegative. CDR3s include the opening cysteine and the closing phenylalanine or tryptophan. A D gene is named only where the DNA matches it firmly. Clone size appears in some rows only: once, few, many, or a class for an expanded clone.

J gene	V gene	clone size	D gene	CDR3 DNA	CDR3 protein
TRBJ2-7	TRBV5-5	once	NA	TGTGCCAGCAGCTTACAGGGTAATGAGCAGTACTTC	CASSLQGNEQYF
TRBJ2-5	TRBV27	NA	NA	TGTGCCAGCAGTTTAAGACCTAAGGGGGAGACCCAGTACTTC	CASSLRPKGETQYF
TRBJ2-1	TRBV28	NA	NA	TGTGCCAGCAGTTCCGGGAGTGGGAACTACAATGAGCAGTTCTTC	CASSSGSGNYNEQFF
TRBJ2-2	TRBV19	once	NA	TGTGCCAGCCGACCAGGACAAGCGAACACCGGGGAGCTGTTTTTT	CASRPGQANTGELFF
TRBJ1-6	TRBV6-1	NA	TRBD1	TGTGCCAGCAGTGTTTTTACCGGGACAGCTAATTCACCCCTCCACTTT	CASSVFTGTANSPLHF
TRBJ2-5	TRBV5-1	NA	NA	TGCGCCAGCAGCTTGGAACAGCCCCAAGAGACCCAGTACTTC	CASSLEQPQETQYF
TRBJ2-6	TRBV5-4	NA	NA	TGTGCCAGCAGCTTTCCCCGGGGAGCTGGGGCCAACGTCCTGACTTTC	CASSFPRGAGANVLTF
TRBJ1-1	TRBV19	NA	NA	TGTGCCAGTAGCTTTCGAGAGGACACTGAAGCTTTCTTT	CASSFREDTEAFF
TRBJ2-2	TRBV4-2	NA	NA	TGTGCCAGCAGCCAAGGGGGGGTGAACACCGGGGAGCTGTTTTTT	CASSQGGVNTGELFF
TRBJ1-1	TRBV6-6	few	NA	TGTGCCAGCAGTTTTGGGACTAGAAACACTGAAGCTTTCTTT	CASSFGTRNTEAFF
TRBJ1-1	TRBV5-6	NA	TRBD1	TGTGCCAGCAGCATTTCCGGGACAGACACTGAAGCTTTCTTT	CASSISGTDTEAFF
TRBJ1-2	TRBV10-3	NA	TRBD1	TGTGCCATCAGTGAGCGGACAGGGATGGATGGCTACACCTTC	CAISERTGMDGYTF
TRBJ1-1	TRBV7-2	NA	NA	TGTGCCAGCAGCCGAACAGGAATGAACACTGAAGCTTTCTTT	CASSRTGMNTEAFF
TRBJ2-3	TRBV10-3	NA	NA	TGTGCCATCAGTGTGGAAGGGGCCGGCACAGATACGCAGTATTTT	CAISVEGAGTDTQYF
TRBJ2-2	TRBV19	NA	TRBD1	TGTGCCAGTAGTATAACAACAGGGGTCACCGGGGAGCTGTTTTTT	CASSITTGVTGELFF